This TCR beta chain comes out of a study of shared clonotypes between healthy human individuals. Study summary: Each donor contributed plates that comprised three CD4 naive, three CD4 memory, two CD8 naive and one CD8 memory. Study conclusions and caveats: The sharing of 4% to 5.5% of naive CD4 clonotypes was seen across a handful of donors.

Sequenced by immunoSEQ multiplex PCR; TCRdb stores in-frame clones only, minus some. The table lists roughly 530,000 clones, about 96% of them singletons. As for this clone: Its antigen is not known.

V was clipped by 10 bases and J by 0 bases, with 7 bases between them. The CDR3 length is 12 residues. The germline CDR1 and CDR2 sequences are MDHEN and SYDVKM. V and J are TRBV28 and TRBJ2-1; D may be TRBD2 (5 bases). Sequencing was done on a sample of naive CD4+ T cells sorted from blood. Subset meaning: CD45RA+ positively selected. The source is a woman under 40 in good health. CDR3 nucleotides: TGTGCCACGGGGAGCTCCTACAATGAGCAGTTCTTC. Protein: CATGSSYNEQFF.